The T cell receptor beta chain under discussion was sequenced for a study of T cell responses to AZD1222 COVID-19 vaccine. Generated by immunoSEQ multiplex PCR, the TCRdb table keeps only in-frame clones and is missing some. The table shows some 130,000 clones, with more than 90% occurring only once. Germline V gives CDR1 SGHNT, CDR2 YENEEA. With 5 bases removed from V and 6 bases from J, the gap between germline ends came to 10 bases. This CDR3 has 12 amino acids. The TCR originated in an adult who received the AZD1222 COVID-19 vaccine. The chain combines TRBV11-3 with TRBJ2-5, with D unclear. The sample was peripheral blood, taken 28 days after the second AZD1222 dose. CDR3 bases: TGTGCCAGCAGCCCTCCGGGCCAGACCCAGTACTTC. Translated, it gives CASSPPGQTQYF. Based on the CDR3 plus reference TRBV11-3 and TRBJ2-5, the full variable domain is EAGVVQSPRYKIIEKKQPVAFWCNPISGHNTLYWYLQNLGQGPELLIRYENEEAVDDSQLPKDRFSAERLKGVDSTLKIQPAELGDSAVYLCASSPPGQTQYFGPGTRLLVL.